This T cell receptor beta chain was observed in a study of T cells expressing NK-cell markers. Turning to the study itself: Seven of the eight sequenced donors were classified as HCMV-seropositive, and one was classified as seronegative. General study findings and limits: Dominant NKG2C+ clonotypes were found to form about 1.0-7.5% of CD8+ T cells in over five donors. In several donors, dominant clonotypes made up about 28.3-65% of CD3+CD56-NKG2C+ cells.

Of note for this clonotype: Antigen: not known.

It was by 5'RACE template switching with UMIs that TCR beta cDNA was made. TCRdb processed the 5' RACE reads again and assigns one entry to each CDR3 protein, with no DNA. In total, the table holds approximately 150,000 distinct CDR3 sequences. The CDR3 loop spans 13 amino acids. The germline V gene encodes CDR1 SGHRS and CDR2 YFSETQ. The chain recombines TRBV5-1 with TRBJ2-7. The TCR comes from a woman between 18 and 70 years old in good health. What was sequenced was blood T cells: a sorted CD56 or NKG2C T cell subset, CD4+ or CD8+ T cells, or bulk PBMC T cells (not recorded which). Here the CDR3 reads CASSLDRSYEQYF. Together with reference TRBV5-1 and TRBJ2-7, the CDR3 gives the full variable domain: KAGVTQTPRYLIKTRGQQVTLSCSPISGHRSVSWYQQTPGQGLQFLFEYFSETQRNKGNFPGRFSGRQFSNSRSEMNVSTLELGDSALYLCASSLDRSYEQYFGPGTRLTVT.